The 5 T cell receptor beta chains in this list originate from one sample, sequenced in a study of CD8+ T cells in alopecia areata. It was cDNA, reverse transcribed from extracted RNA, that served as the sequencing template. Assay used: immunoSEQ multiplex PCR; TCRdb lists only in-frame clones, some missing. Of approximately 120,000 clones detected, around 45% appear once; the ten largest clones hold roughly a tenth. The sample consisted of NKG2D-low CD8+ T cells sorted from blood. Receptor source: a human donor with alopecia areata.

The chain joins TRBV7-6 to TRBJ1-5; TRBD1 is a possible D gene (5 bases). Germline assignment: CDR1 SGHVS and CDR2 FNYEAQ. The germline V and J ends were trimmed by 5 bases and 4 bases, with 9 bases remaining between them. The CDR3 covers 13 residues. In DNA form, the CDR3 reads TGTGCCAGCAGCGGGGGACGAAATCAGCCCCAGCATTTT. This translates into CASSGGRNQPQHF. Full variable domain (remainder filled in from reference TRBV7-6 and TRBJ1-5): GAGVSQSPRYKVTKRGQDVALRCDPISGHVSLYWYRQALGQGPEFLTYFNYEAQQDKSGLPNDRFSAERPEGSISTLTIQRTEQRDSAMYRCASSGGRNQPQHFGDGTRLSIL.

The chain is built from TRBV13 and TRBJ2-7; TRBD1 matches 9 bases. V shed 5 bases, J shed 3 bases, and the junction held 2 bases outside the gene matches. Germline-derived CDR1 and CDR2 are PRHDT and FYEKMQ (reference sequence). The length of the CDR3 is 13 residues. The CDR3 loop is CASSPTGGYEQYF. Here the CDR3 DNA reads TGTGCCAGCAGCCCGACAGGGGGCTACGAGCAGTACTTC.

This clone was recorded a few times. The chain joins TRBV29-1 to TRBJ1-2, with D perhaps matching TRBD1 (5 bases). Trimming pared 7 bases from V and 7 bases from J, leaving 16 bases between. Germline V gene sequence: CDR1 SQVTM, CDR2 ANQGSEA. This CDR3 contains 12 residues. This chain's CDR3 is CSAPGFRVGYTF. The CDR3 DNA reads as TGCAGCGCCCCGGGGTTCAGGGTTGGCTACACCTTC.

This chain links TRBV4-3 with TRBJ1-2; D is perhaps TRBD1 (5 bases). The CDR3 is 15 residues long. Germline CDR1 reads LGHNA; CDR2 reads YSLEER. Deletions cut 1 base from V and 4 bases from J, with 13 bases between. The CDR3 region is CASSQGSQGGYGYTF. DNA of the CDR3: TGCGCCAGCAGCCAAGGTTCGCAGGGCGGCTATGGCTACACCTTC.

The J gene is TRBJ1-2, the V gene TRBV29-1, with D possibly TRBD1 on 5 matching bases. Germline CDR1 is SQVTM and CDR2 is ANQGSEA. V dropped 3 bases and J dropped 3 bases, with 11 bases sitting between them. This CDR3 is 13 amino acids long. CDR3 region: CSVDGAGDYGYTF. The CDR3 nucleotides are TGCAGCGTTGATGGGGCCGGGGACTATGGCTACACCTTC.